A single sample is the source of the 22 T cell receptor beta chains below, sequenced in a study of CDR3 diversity in severe acne. Using its own MiXCR run on the PCR reads, TCRdb lists one record per CDR3 protein. The sample includes about 98,000 distinct CDR3 sequences, 51% of them seen just once. The sequencing sample was made of blood. These TCRs come from a male donor with acne.

This chain connects TRBV12-5 to TRBJ1-5, with 7 bases identical to TRBD1. The CDR3 is 15 amino acids. Germline V gene lookup returns CDR1 LGHNT and CDR2 FRNRAP. V trimming: 1 base; J trimming: 7 bases; junction bases outside the gene matches: 7. CDR3 residues: CASGLAQGVGQPQHF. The CDR3 DNA reads as TGTGCTAGTGGTTTGGCCCAGGGGGTTGGGCAGCCCCAGCATTTT.

This sequence joins TRBV20-1 and TRBJ2-7, with 7 bases fitting TRBD2. The trim removed 0 bases at V and 2 bases at J, leaving 10 bases unmatched. The CDR3 is 16 residues long. Germline-derived CDR1 and CDR2 are DFQATT and SNEGSKA (reference sequence). The CDR3 loop is CSARDRGGSDAYEQYF. The DNA for the CDR3 is TGCAGTGCTAGAGATCGAGGCGGGAGCGACGCCTACGAGCAGTACTTC.

This sequence joins TRBV7-2 and TRBJ2-2, with D perhaps matching TRBD2 (6 bases). Between the trimmed V and J ends, which lost 1 base and 6 bases, there was a span of 15 bases. The germline gives CDR1 SGHTA, CDR2 FQGNSA. This CDR3 contains 16 residues. This CDR3 reads CASSLVGRGVSGELFF. CDR3 bases: TGTGCCAGCAGCTTAGTTGGGCGCGGGGTCTCCGGGGAGCTGTTTTTT.

As concerns this clonotype: The junction departs from the called germline gene at one end, perhaps through a read error. The V gene is TRBV6-1, the J gene TRBJ2-5, with D perhaps TRBD1 (5 bases). The CDR3 has 15 amino acids. Germline CDR1 is MNHNS and CDR2 is SASEGT. The CDR3 DNA reads TGTGCCAGCAGTGAAAAGCACAGGCCTAGAGAAACCCATTACTTC. This translates into CASSEKHRPRETHYF.

In this sample, this clonotype turned up many times. The genes are TRBV29-1 and TRBJ2-2; D not resolved. The CDR3 totals 15 residues. Per germline, CDR1 SQVTM and CDR2 ANQGSEA. V lost 2 bases to trimming and J lost 0 bases, with 10 bases between them. CDR3 in amino acids: CSVEMGTANTGELFF. The DNA of the CDR3 is TGCAGCGTTGAAATGGGCACAGCGAACACCGGGGAGCTGTTTTTT.

The chain is built from TRBV29-1 and TRBJ2-7; the match to TRBD1 covers 10 bases. The CDR3 runs to 13 residues. Germline trimming cut 6 bases from V and 5 bases from J; bases unmatched to any gene: 7. Looked up from germline, CDR1 is SQVTM and CDR2 is ANQGSEA. In DNA form, the CDR3 reads TGCAGCGTCCCGGGACAGGGGAAGAACGAGCAGTACTTC. This sequence encodes CSVPGQGKNEQYF.

The rearrangement links TRBV5-6 to TRBJ2-7; D gene uncertain. The CDR3 runs 14 residues. Germline V gene lookup returns CDR1 SGHDT and CDR2 YYEEEE. V lost 0 bases and J 7 bases, leaving 14 bases between the germline ends. CDR3 sequence reads: CASSLESAPREQYF. In nucleotides, the CDR3 is TGTGCCAGCAGCTTGGAATCTGCCCCACGGGAGCAGTACTTC.

The V call is TRBV9, the J call TRBJ2-7; 14 bases map to TRBD2. V gave up 3 bases and J gave up 5 bases; unmatched junction bases: 13. The CDR3 has 18 residues. From germline, CDR1 is SGDLS and CDR2 YYNGEE. CDR3 coding DNA: TGTGCCAGCAGCGGATTGACTAGCGGGAGGGGCCCGTGGGACGAGCAGTACTTC. It specifies CASSGLTSGRGPWDEQYF.

Note on this clonotype: A much larger clone differs from this one at a single base, so this may be a read error. The chain joins TRBV5-1 to TRBJ1-1; D might be TRBD1 (5 bases). This CDR3 contains 15 residues. Germline V gene sequence: CDR1 SGHRS, CDR2 YFSETQ. The CDR3 sequence: CASSLVRAWNTEAFF. CDR3 DNA sequence: TGTGCCAGCAGCTTGGTCAGGGCGTGGAACACTGAAGCTTTCTTT.

Points on this clonotype: A read error may produce the germline difference seen at one junction end. V usage is TRBV15 and J usage is TRBJ1-1, with D perhaps TRBD1 (6 bases). Germline assignment: CDR1 LNHNV and CDR2 YYDKDF (reference sequence). This CDR3 has 15 amino acids. CDR3 sequence reads: CASSPMLGAHTEAFF. The CDR3 DNA reads TGTGCCAGCAGCCCCATGTTGGGGGCACACACTGAAGCTTTCTTT.

Many counts were recorded for this clonotype. J is TRBJ2-7 and V is TRBV6-5, with unresolved D. V was pared by 7 bases and J by 2 bases, with 12 bases between. The CDR3 has 13 amino acids. Germline V gives CDR1 MNHEY, CDR2 SVGAGI. The CDR3 is CASISVRPYEQYF. In DNA, the CDR3 is TGTGCCAGCATCTCGGTACGGCCCTACGAGCAGTACTTC.

By share, this clonotype counts as medium-sized. The rearrangement uses TRBV2 and TRBJ2-6; 13 bases line up with TRBD2. J was trimmed by 7 bases and V by 11 bases; bases with no gene match: 5. The CDR3 consists of 14 residues. Germline loops: CDR1 SNHLY, CDR2 FYNNEI. DNA for the CDR3: TGTGCCGGACTAGCGGGAGTAGGCGCCAACGTCCTGACTTTC. Amino acids: CAGLAGVGANVLTF. Full variable domain (missing parts from reference TRBV2 and TRBJ2-6): EPEVTQTPSHQVTQMGQEVILRCVPISNHLYFYWYRQILGQKVEFLVSFYNNEISEKSEIFDDQFSVERPDGSNFTLKIRSTKLEDSAMYFCAGLAGVGANVLTFGAGSRLTVL.

This clonotype was seen a few times. The rearrangement links TRBV6-1 to TRBJ2-7; D uncertain. The germline CDR1 and CDR2 sequences are MNHNS and SASEGT. This CDR3 region has 17 residues. Trimming took off 0 bases at V and 1 base at J, with 16 bases between the two ends. CDR3 nucleotides: TGTGCCAGCAGTGAAGCGAGTACCCGACAATTTTCCTACGAGCAGTACTTC. Amino acids: CASSEASTRQFSYEQYF.

The rearrangement joins TRBV6-2 or TRBV6-3 to TRBJ2-7, with no clear D. Trimming shortened V by 7 bases and J by 5 bases, and 18 bases separated the two germline ends. The CDR3 length is 14 residues. The germline CDR1 and CDR2 sequences are MNHEY and SVGEGT. In DNA form, the CDR3 reads TGTGCCAGCATCCAGCCCCCGCCCTTCCACGAGCAGTACTTC. Its translation: CASIQPPPFHEQYF.

Note on this clonotype: The CDR3 does not end in the conserved phenylalanine or tryptophan, so this is likely a read error. V is TRBV20-1 and J is TRBJ2-7; D perhaps matches TRBD2 (5 bases). Trimming took 6 bases from V and 6 from J, leaving 27 bases between them. The CDR3 consists of 16 residues. In germline, CDR1 is DFQATT, CDR2 SNEGSKA (reference sequence). As DNA, the CDR3 is TGCAGTGCATCATACCCCGGTAAGCGGACCACCCGCGAGCAGTACCTC. The encoded protein is CSASYPGKRTTREQYL.

This clonotype showed up many times. The V and J genes are TRBV4-1 and TRBJ2-7; 7 positions agree with TRBD2. The germline gives CDR1 MGHRA, CDR2 YSYEKL. Trimming cost V 2 bases and J 4 bases; bases outside gene matches: 14. This CDR3 is 17 amino acids long. The CDR3 is CASSQPLTSLTPYEQYF. The DNA of the CDR3 is TGCGCCAGCAGCCAACCCTTGACTAGCCTAACTCCTTACGAGCAGTACTTC.

V usage is TRBV20-1 and J usage is TRBJ1-5; D might be TRBD1 (6 bases). Trimming took off 5 bases at V and 4 bases at J, with 15 bases between the two ends. From germline, CDR1 is DFQATT and CDR2 SNEGSKA (reference sequence). The CDR3 has 14 amino acids. CDR3 sequence reads: CSAFRGGLNQPQHF. For the CDR3, the DNA is TGCAGTGCTTTCAGGGGCGGCCTGAATCAGCCCCAGCATTTT.

This clonotype has only a few counts. The chain employs TRBV24-1 and TRBJ2-3; D is uncertain. Germline CDR1 KGHDR, CDR2 SFDVKD. The CDR3 is 13 amino acids. Trimming took 4 bases from V and 0 from J, leaving 4 bases between them. The CDR3 here is CATSDSSTDTQYF. In DNA form, the CDR3 reads TGTGCCACCAGTGACTCAAGCACAGATACGCAGTATTTT.

The rearrangement links TRBV29-1 to TRBJ1-1; D gene unclear. This CDR3 has 13 amino acids. Germline V gives CDR1 SQVTM, CDR2 ANQGSEA. Trimming pared 5 bases from V and 5 bases from J, leaving 15 bases between. CDR3 nucleotide sequence: TGCAGCGTTCTTACTGGAGGGAAGACTGAAGCTTTCTTT. Translated, it gives CSVLTGGKTEAFF.

This rearrangement joins TRBV20-1 to TRBJ2-3, with 14 bases lining up with TRBD2. The CDR3 spans 15 residues. The V gene end was trimmed by 3 bases and the J gene end by 9 bases; junction bases not matched to a gene: 8. Germline V gives CDR1 DFQATT, CDR2 SNEGSKA (reference sequence). The chain's CDR3 is CSASRLAGGGETQYF. For the CDR3, the DNA is TGCAGTGCTAGTCGACTAGCGGGAGGGGGCGAAACGCAGTATTTT.

The genes are TRBV25-1 and TRBJ1-3, with D hard to call. The germline V and J ends were trimmed by 2 bases and 0 bases, with 11 bases remaining between them. The CDR3 extends over 16 amino acids. CDR1 and CDR2 (germline): MGHDK, SYGVNS. The DNA of the CDR3 is TGTGCCAGCAGTGAAGCCGACGCCAGCTCTGGAAACACCATATATTTT. Residues: CASSEADASSGNTIYF.

This clonotype has more than one count but fewer than ten. This rearrangement joins TRBV19 to TRBJ2-5; the D is unclear. The CDR3 sequence is 14 residues long. The germline V and J ends were trimmed by 3 bases and 1 base, with 9 bases remaining between them. The germline gives CDR1 LNHDA, CDR2 SQIVND (reference sequence). DNA for the CDR3: TGTGCCAGTAGTATTCTGGTGGGCCAAGAGACCCAGTACTTC. Translated, it gives CASSILVGQETQYF.